This T cell receptor (beta chain) was observed in a study of blood T cell repertoires in COVID-19. For the study at large: The origin of the acute and convalescent COVID-19 samples was the United States, Italy and Spain. PBMCs, B-cell-depleted T cells, or T cells provided the cDNA or gDNA that made up the material.

Per the original methods: Estimation of nucleated cell counts was performed using reference gene primer amplification. Repertoires were generated with immunoSEQ multiplex PCR, while TCRdb's copy carries only in-frame clones and drops some. V and J calls and clone size are those listed in that table; D and trimming were worked out from the DNA. The sample has tens of thousands of clones; about 86% are singletons. The CDR3 loop spans 18 amino acids. V gave up 4 bases and J gave up 3 bases; unmatched junction bases: 14. The germline gives CDR1 KGHDR, CDR2 SFDVKD. The specimen sequenced was peripheral blood. This chain links TRBV24-1 with TRBJ2-7; 10 bases map to TRBD2. This TCR derives from an elderly woman with acute or convalescent COVID-19. CDR3 sequence reads: CATSDDGTSVGNRYEQYF. The CDR3 DNA is TGTGCCACCAGTGACGACGGGACTAGCGTCGGGAACCGCTACGAGCAGTACTTC.